These T cell receptor beta chains were read from a single sample in a study of T cells in narcolepsy. Clones were sequenced by immunoSEQ multiplex PCR, and TCRdb holds only the in-frame ones, with some missing. The repertoire includes tens of thousands of clones, about 86% of them detected once, and approximately 0.7% sits in the top ten. The material sequenced was CD45RA- memory CD4+ T cells from PBMCs. Receptor source: a human donor with narcolepsy. The CDR3 runs from the conserved cysteine through the conserved F or W. D genes are given only for firm matches. Rows give clone size only sometimes, using once, few, many, or a class for an expanded clone.

V gene: TRBV5-1
clone size: NA
D gene: TRBD1
J gene: TRBJ2-1
CDR3 protein: CASSSLIPGTGDNEQFF
CDR3 DNA: TGCGCCAGCAGCTCGCTTATCCCCGGGACAGGGGACAATGAGCAGTTCTTC

V gene: TRBV5-6
clone size: NA
D gene: NA
J gene: TRBJ2-2
CDR3 protein: CASSLNGYGELFF
CDR3 DNA: TGTGCCAGCAGCTTGAACGGGTACGGGGAGCTGTTTTTT

V gene: TRBV5-1
clone size: NA
D gene: TRBD1
J gene: TRBJ2-3
CDR3 protein: CASSRTGPDTQYF
CDR3 DNA: TGCGCCAGCAGCAGGACAGGGCCAGATACGCAGTATTTT

V gene: TRBV5-4
clone size: few
D gene: TRBD2
J gene: TRBJ2-3
CDR3 protein: CASSPGGGGDTQYF
CDR3 DNA: TGTGCCAGCAGCCCGGGAGGGGGAGGGGATACGCAGTATTTT

V gene: TRBV6-5
clone size: NA
D gene: NA
J gene: TRBJ1-1
CDR3 protein: CASTGRNTEAFF
CDR3 DNA: TGTGCCAGTACCGGACGGAACACTGAAGCTTTCTTT

V gene: TRBV14
clone size: NA
D gene: NA
J gene: TRBJ1-4
CDR3 protein: CASSPPGGGNEKLFF
CDR3 DNA: TGTGCCAGCAGCCCCCCGGGGGGGGGTAATGAAAAACTGTTTTTT

V gene: TRBV7-9
clone size: NA
D gene: TRBD1
J gene: TRBJ1-2
CDR3 protein: CASSLGDRGNGYTF
CDR3 DNA: TGTGCCAGCAGCTTAGGGGACAGGGGAAATGGCTACACCTTC

V gene: TRBV11-2
clone size: NA
D gene: NA
J gene: TRBJ2-7
CDR3 protein: CASSLGLGETYEQYF
CDR3 DNA: TGTGCCAGCAGCTTAGGACTAGGTGAGACCTACGAGCAGTACTTC

V gene: TRBV9
clone size: NA
D gene: NA
J gene: TRBJ1-3
CDR3 protein: CASSIHSGDGNTIYF
CDR3 DNA: TGTGCCAGCAGCATACACTCGGGGGATGGAAACACCATATATTTT

V gene: TRBV10-3
clone size: NA
D gene: TRBD1
J gene: TRBJ1-1
CDR3 protein: CAISEFKWTGMNTEAFF
CDR3 DNA: TGTGCCATCAGTGAGTTTAAGTGGACAGGCATGAACACTGAAGCTTTCTTT

V gene: TRBV29-1
clone size: NA
D gene: TRBD1
J gene: TRBJ2-5
CDR3 protein: CSVRQGASETQYF
CDR3 DNA: TGCAGCGTTCGACAGGGGGCTAGTGAGACCCAGTACTTC

V gene: TRBV28
clone size: NA
D gene: TRBD2
J gene: TRBJ2-3
CDR3 protein: CASSMLMGGADTQYF
CDR3 DNA: TGTGCCAGCAGTATGCTCATGGGGGGGGCAGATACGCAGTATTTT

V gene: TRBV5-1
clone size: NA
D gene: NA
J gene: TRBJ2-1
CDR3 protein: CASSGEGAYNEQFF
CDR3 DNA: TGCGCCAGCAGCGGCGAGGGGGCCTACAATGAGCAGTTCTTC

V gene: TRBV6-5
clone size: NA
D gene: NA
J gene: TRBJ2-5
CDR3 protein: CASSYSGKGQETQYF
CDR3 DNA: TGTGCCAGCAGTTACTCGGGGAAGGGCCAAGAGACCCAGTACTTC

V gene: TRBV7-2
clone size: NA
D gene: NA
J gene: TRBJ2-3
CDR3 protein: CASSFRTSTDTQYF
CDR3 DNA: TGTGCCAGCAGCTTTAGGACTAGCACAGATACGCAGTATTTT

V gene: TRBV5-4
clone size: NA
D gene: NA
J gene: TRBJ1-4
CDR3 protein: CASSLRGNEKLFF
CDR3 DNA: TGTGCCAGCAGCTTGAGAGGGAATGAAAAACTGTTTTTT

V gene: TRBV11-1
clone size: NA
D gene: NA
J gene: TRBJ2-5
CDR3 protein: CASSSTAYQETQYF
CDR3 DNA: TGTGCCAGCAGCTCAACTGCGTACCAAGAGACCCAGTACTTC

V gene: TRBV14
clone size: NA
D gene: NA
J gene: TRBJ2-2
CDR3 protein: CASSQTGELFF
CDR3 DNA: TGTGCCAGCAGCCAAACCGGGGAGCTGTTTTTT